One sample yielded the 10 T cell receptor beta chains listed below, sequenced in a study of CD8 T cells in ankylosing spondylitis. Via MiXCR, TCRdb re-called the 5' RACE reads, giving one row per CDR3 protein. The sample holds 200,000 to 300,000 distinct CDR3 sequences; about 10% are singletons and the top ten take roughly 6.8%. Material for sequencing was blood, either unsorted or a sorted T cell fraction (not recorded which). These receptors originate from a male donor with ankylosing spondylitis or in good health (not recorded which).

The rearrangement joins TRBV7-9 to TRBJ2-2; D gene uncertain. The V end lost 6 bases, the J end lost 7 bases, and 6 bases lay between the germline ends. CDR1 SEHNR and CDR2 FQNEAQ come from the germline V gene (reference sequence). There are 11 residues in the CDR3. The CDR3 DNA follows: TGTGCCAGCAGTCCTTTCGGGGAGCTGTTTTTT. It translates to CASSPFGELFF.

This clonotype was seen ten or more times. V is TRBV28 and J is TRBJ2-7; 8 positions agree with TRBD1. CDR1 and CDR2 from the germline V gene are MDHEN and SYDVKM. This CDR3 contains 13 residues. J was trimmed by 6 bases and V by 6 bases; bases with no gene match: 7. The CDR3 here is CASRDRALFEQYF. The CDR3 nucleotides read TGTGCCAGCAGGGACAGGGCTCTTTTCGAGCAGTACTTC.

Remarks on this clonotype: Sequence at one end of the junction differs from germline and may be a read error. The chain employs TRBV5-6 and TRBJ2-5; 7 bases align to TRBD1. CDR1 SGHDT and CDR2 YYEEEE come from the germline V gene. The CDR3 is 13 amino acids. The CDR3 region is CASSWDSQETQNF. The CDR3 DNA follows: TGTGCCAGCAGCTGGGACAGCCAAGAGACCCAGAACTTC. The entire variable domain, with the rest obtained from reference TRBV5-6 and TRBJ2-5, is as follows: DAGVTQSPTHLIKTRGQQVTLRCSPKSGHDTVSWYQQALGQGPQFIFQYYEEEERQRGNFPDRFSGHQFPNYSSELNVNALLLGDSALYLCASSWDSQETQNFGPGTRLLVL.

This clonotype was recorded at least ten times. The CDR3 spells CASSLQGLGNQPQHF. CDR3 DNA sequence: TGCGCCAGCAGCTTACAGGGCCTGGGAAATCAGCCCCAGCATTTT. The chain uses TRBV5-1 and TRBJ1-5; TRBD1 is a possible D gene (6 bases). The CDR3 has 15 amino acids. The V end lost 2 bases, the J end lost 4 bases, and 13 bases lay between the germline ends. CDR1 and CDR2 from the germline V gene are SGHRS and YFSETQ.

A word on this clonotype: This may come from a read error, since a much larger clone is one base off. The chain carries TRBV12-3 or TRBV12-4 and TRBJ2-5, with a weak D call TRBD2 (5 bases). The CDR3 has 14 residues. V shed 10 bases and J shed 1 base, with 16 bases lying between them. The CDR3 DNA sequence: TGTGCCATCTCATTTAGACTACTCCAAGAGACCCAGTACTTC. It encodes CAISFRLLQETQYF.

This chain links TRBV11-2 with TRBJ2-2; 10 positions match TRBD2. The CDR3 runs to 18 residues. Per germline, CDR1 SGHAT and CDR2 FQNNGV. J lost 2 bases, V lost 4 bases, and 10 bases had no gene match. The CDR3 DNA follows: TGTGCCAGCAGCTATTTCAGGGCTAGCGGGGGTAACACCGGGGAGCTGTTTTTT. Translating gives CASSYFRASGGNTGELFF.

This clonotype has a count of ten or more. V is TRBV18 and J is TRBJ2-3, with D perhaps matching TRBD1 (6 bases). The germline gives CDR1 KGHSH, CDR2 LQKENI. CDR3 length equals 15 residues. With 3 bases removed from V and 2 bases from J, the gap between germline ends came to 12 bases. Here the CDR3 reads CASSPYRTVTDTQYF. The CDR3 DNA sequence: TGTGCCAGCTCACCTTATAGGACAGTCACAGATACGCAGTATTTT.

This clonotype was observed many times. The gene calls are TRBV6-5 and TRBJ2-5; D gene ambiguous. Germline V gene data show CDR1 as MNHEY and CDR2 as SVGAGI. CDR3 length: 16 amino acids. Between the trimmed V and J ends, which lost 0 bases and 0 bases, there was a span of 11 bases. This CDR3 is CASSYSQKSNQETQYF. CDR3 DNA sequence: TGTGCCAGCAGTTACTCCCAGAAATCGAACCAAGAGACCCAGTACTTC.

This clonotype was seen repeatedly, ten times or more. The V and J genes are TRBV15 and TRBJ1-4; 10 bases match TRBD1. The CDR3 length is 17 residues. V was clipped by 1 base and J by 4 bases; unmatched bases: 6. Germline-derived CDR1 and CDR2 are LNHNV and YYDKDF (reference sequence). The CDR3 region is CATSRGRQGADNEKLFF. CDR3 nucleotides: TGTGCCACCAGCAGAGGTAGACAGGGGGCGGATAATGAAAAACTGTTTTTT.

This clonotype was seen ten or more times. The CDR3 coding sequence is TGTGCCAGCAGCTTAGATCTTGCGTACCAAGAGACCCAGTACTTC. Translated, it gives CASSLDLAYQETQYF. The chain has TRBV7-8 and TRBJ2-5; D remains ambiguous. The CDR3 runs 15 residues. The V gene lost 1 base and the J gene lost 0 bases, with 9 bases spanning the gap. Germline loops: CDR1 SGHVS, CDR2 FQNEAQ. Using reference TRBV7-8 and TRBJ2-5 for the parts outside the CDR3, the full variable domain is GAGVSQSPRYKVAKRGQDVALRCDPISGHVSLFWYQQALGQGPEFLTYFQNEAQLDKSGLPSDRFFAERPEGSVSTLKIQRTQQEDSAVYLCASSLDLAYQETQYFGPGTRLLVL.